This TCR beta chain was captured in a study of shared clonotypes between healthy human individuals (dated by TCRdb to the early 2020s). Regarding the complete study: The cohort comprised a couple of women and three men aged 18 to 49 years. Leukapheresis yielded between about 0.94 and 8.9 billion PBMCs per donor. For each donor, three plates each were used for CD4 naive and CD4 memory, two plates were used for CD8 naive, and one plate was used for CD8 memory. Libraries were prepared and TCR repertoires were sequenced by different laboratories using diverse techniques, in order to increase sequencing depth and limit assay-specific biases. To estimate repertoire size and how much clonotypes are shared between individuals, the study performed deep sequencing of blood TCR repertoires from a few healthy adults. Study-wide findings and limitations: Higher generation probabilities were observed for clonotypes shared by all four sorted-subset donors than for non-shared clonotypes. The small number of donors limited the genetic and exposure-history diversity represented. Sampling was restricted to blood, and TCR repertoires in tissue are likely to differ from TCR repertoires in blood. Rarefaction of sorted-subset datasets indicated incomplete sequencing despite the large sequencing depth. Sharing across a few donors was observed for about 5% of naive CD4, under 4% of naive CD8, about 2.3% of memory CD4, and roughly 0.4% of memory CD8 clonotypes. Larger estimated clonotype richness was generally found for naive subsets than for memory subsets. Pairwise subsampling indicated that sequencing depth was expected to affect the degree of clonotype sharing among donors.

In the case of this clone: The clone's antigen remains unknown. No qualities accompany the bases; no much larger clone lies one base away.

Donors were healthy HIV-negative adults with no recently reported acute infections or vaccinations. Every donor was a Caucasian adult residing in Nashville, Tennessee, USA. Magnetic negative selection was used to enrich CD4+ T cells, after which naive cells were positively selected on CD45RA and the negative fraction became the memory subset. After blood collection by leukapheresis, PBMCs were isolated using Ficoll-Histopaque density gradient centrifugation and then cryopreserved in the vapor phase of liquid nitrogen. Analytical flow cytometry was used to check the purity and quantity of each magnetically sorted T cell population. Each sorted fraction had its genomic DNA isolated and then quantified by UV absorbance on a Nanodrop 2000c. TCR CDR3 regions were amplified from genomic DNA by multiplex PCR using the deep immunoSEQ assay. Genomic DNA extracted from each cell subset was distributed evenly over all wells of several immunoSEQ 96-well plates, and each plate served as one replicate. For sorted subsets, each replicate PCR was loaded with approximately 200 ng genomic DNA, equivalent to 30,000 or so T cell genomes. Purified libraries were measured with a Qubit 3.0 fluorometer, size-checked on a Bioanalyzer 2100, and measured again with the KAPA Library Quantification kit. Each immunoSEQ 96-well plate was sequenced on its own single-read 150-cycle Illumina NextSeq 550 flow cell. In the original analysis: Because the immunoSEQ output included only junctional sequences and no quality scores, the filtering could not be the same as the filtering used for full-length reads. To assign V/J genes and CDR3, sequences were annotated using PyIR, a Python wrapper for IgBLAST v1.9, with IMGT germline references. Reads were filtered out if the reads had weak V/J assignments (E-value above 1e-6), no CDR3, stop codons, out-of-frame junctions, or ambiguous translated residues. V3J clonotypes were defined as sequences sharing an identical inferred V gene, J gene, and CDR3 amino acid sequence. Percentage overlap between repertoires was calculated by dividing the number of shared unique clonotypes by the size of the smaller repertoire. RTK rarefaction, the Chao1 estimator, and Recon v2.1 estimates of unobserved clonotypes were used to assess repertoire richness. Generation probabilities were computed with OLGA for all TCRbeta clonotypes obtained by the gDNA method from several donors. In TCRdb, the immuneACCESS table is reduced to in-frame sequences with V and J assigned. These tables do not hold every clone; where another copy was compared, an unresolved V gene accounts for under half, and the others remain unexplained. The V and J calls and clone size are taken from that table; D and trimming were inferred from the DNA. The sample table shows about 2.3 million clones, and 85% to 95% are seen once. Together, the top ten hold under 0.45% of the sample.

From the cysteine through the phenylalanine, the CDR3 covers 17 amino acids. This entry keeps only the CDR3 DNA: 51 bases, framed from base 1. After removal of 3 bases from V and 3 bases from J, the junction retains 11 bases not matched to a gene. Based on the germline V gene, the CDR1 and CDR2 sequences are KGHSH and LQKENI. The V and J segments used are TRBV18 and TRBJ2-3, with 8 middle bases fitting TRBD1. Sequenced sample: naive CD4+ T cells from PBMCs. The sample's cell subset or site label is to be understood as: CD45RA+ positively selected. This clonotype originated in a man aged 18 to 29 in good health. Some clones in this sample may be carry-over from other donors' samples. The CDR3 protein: CASSPVTGVRSTDTQYF. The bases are TGTGCCAGCTCACCGGTGACAGGGGTCCGGTCGACAGATACGCAGTATTTT.